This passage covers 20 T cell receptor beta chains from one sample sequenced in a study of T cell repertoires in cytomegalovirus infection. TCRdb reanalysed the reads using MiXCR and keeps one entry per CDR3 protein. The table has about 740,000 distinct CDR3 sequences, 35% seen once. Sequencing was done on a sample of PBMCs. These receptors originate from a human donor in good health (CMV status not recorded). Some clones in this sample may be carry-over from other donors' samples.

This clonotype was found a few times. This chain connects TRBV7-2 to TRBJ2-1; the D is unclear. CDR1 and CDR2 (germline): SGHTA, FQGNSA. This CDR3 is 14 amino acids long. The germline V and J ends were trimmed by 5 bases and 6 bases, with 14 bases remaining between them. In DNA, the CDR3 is TGTGCCAGCAGCGCAATACGCGGCAGCAATGAGCAGTTCTTC. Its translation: CASSAIRGSNEQFF.

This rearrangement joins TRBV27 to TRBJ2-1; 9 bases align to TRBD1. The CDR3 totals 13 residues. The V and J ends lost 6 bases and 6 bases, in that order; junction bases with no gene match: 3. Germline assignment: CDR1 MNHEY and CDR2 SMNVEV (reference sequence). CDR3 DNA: TGTGCCAGCAGGGACAGGGGATCCAATGAGCAGTTCTTC. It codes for CASRDRGSNEQFF.

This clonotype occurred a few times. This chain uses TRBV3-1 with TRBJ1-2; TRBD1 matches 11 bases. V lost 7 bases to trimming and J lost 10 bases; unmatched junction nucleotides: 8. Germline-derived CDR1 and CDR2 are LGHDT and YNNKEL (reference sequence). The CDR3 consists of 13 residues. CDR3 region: CASTPGQGADYTF. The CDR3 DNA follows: TGTGCCAGCACCCCCGGACAGGGGGCAGACTACACCTTC.

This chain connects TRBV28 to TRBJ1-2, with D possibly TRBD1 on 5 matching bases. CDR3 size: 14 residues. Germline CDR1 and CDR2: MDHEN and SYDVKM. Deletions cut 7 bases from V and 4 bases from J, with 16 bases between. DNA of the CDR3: TGTGCCAGCACCTTTAGGGGCAGGGTCTATGGCTACACCTTC. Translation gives CASTFRGRVYGYTF.

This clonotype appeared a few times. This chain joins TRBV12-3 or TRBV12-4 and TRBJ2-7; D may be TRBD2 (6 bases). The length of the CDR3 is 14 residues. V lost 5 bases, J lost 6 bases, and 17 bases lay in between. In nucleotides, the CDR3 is TGTGCCAGCAGTCCGCGCCTAGGAGGGTTCGAGCAGTACTTC. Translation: CASSPRLGGFEQYF.

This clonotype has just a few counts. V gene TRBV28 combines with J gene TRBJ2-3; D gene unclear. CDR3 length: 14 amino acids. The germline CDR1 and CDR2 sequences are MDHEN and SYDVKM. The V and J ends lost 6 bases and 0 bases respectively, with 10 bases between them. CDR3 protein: CASRDTASTDTQYF. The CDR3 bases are TGTGCCAGCAGGGATACAGCTAGCACAGATACGCAGTATTTT.

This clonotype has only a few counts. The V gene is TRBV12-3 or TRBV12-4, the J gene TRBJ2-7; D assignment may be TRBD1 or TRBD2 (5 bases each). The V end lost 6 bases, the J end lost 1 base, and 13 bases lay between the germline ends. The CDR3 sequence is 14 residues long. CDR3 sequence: CASSGRDPSYEQYF. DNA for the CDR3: TGTGCCAGCAGCGGACGGGACCCTTCCTACGAGCAGTACTTC.

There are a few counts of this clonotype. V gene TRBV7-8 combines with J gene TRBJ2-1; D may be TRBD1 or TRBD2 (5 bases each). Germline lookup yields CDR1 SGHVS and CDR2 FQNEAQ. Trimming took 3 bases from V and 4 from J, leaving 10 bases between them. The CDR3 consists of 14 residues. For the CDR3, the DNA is TGTGCCAGCAGCTTTCGGGACCAGTACAATGAGCAGTTCTTC. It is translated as CASSFRDQYNEQFF.

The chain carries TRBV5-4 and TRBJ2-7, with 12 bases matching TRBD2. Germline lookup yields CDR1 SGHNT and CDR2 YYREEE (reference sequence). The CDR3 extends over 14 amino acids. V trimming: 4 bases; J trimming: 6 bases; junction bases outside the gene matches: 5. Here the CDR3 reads CASSPTSGRAEQYF. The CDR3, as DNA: TGTGCCAGCAGCCCGACTAGCGGGAGAGCCGAGCAGTACTTC.

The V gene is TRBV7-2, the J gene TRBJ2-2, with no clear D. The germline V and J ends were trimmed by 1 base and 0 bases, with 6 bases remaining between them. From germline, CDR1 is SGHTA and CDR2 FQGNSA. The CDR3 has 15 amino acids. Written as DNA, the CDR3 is TGTGCCAGCAGCTTAGGCCCCCCGAACACCGGGGAGCTGTTTTTT. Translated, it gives CASSLGPPNTGELFF.

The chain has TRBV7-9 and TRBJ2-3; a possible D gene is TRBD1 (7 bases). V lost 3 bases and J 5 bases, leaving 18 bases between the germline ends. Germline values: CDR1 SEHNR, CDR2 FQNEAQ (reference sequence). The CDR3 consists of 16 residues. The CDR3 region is CASSFSGTEGGDTQYF. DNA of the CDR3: TGTGCCAGCAGCTTCTCCGGGACAGAGGGGGGAGATACGCAGTATTTT.

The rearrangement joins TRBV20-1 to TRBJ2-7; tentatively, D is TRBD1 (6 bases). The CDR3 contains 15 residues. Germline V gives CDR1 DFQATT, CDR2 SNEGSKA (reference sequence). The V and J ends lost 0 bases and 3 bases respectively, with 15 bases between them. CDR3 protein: CSARDEMDSLYEQYF. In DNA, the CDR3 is TGCAGTGCTAGAGATGAAATGGACAGCCTCTACGAGCAGTACTTC.

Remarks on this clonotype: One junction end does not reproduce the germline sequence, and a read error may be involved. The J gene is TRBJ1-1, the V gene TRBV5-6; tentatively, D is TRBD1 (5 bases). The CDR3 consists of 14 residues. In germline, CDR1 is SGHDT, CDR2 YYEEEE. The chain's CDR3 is CASSLEGANSEAFF. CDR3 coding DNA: TGTGCCAGCAGCTTGGAAGGGGCGAACTCTGAAGCTTTCTTT.

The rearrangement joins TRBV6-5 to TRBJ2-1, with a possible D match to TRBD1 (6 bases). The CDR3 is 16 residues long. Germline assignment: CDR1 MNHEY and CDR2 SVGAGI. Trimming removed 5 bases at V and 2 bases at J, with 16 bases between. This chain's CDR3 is CASSDYPSGAYNEQFF. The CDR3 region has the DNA TGTGCCAGCAGTGACTATCCGTCAGGGGCCTACAATGAGCAGTTCTTC.

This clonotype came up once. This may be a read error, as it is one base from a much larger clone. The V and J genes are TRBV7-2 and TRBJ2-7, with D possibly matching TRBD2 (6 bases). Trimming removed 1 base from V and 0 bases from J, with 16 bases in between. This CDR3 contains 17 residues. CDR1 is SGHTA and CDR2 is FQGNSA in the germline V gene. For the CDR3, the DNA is TGTGCCAGCAGCTTAGGGAACTCGGGACTGGTCTCCTACGAGCAGTACTTC. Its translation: CASSLGNSGLVSYEQYF.

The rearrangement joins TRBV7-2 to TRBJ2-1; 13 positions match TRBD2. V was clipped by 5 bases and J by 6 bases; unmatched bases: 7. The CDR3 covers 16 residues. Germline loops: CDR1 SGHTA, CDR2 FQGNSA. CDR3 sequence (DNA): TGTGCCAGCAGCGCCGCGAGGACTAGCGGGGGCAATGAGCAGTTCTTC. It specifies CASSAARTSGGNEQFF.

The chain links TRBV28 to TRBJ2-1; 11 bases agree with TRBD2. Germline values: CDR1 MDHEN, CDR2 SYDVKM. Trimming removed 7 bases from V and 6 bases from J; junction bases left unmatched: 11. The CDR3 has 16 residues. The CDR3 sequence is CASTLLGSGRANEQFF. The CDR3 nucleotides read TGTGCCAGCACCCTTTTGGGTAGCGGGAGGGCCAATGAGCAGTTCTTC. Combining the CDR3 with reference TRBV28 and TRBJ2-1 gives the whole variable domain DVKVTQSSRYLVKRTGEKVFLECVQDMDHENMFWYRQDPGLGLRLIYFSYDVKMKEKGDIPEGYSVSREKKERFSLILESASTNQTSMYLCASTLLGSGRANEQFFGPGTRLTVL.

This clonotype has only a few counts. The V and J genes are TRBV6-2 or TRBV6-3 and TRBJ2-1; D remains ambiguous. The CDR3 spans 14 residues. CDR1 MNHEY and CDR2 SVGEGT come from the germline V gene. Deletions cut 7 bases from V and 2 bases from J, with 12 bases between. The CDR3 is CASIENPAYNEQFF. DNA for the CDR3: TGTGCCAGCATAGAGAACCCGGCCTACAATGAGCAGTTCTTC.

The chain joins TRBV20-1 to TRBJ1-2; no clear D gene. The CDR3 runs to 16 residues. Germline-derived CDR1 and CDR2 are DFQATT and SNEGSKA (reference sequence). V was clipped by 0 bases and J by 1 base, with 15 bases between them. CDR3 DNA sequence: TGCAGTGCTAGAGAATTGGGGAACAGAAGTAACTATGGCTACACCTTC. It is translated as CSARELGNRSNYGYTF.

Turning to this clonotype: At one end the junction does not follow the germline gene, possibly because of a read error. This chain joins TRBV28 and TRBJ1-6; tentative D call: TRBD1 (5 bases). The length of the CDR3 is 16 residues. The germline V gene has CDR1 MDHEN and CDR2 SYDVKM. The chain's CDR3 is CASSRAGSSYNSPLPF. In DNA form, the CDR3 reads TGTGCCAGCAGTAGAGCAGGGAGCTCCTATAATTCACCCCTCCCCTTT.